The 27 T cell receptor beta chains reported below all come from one sample, sequenced in a study of T cell responses to AZD1222 COVID-19 vaccine. Some clones are missing from TCRdb's copy, which holds only in-frame ones; the method was immunoSEQ multiplex PCR. This table holds 95,000 to 100,000 clones, less than 95% found once. This specimen was peripheral blood, taken on day 0 of AZD1222 vaccination. These receptors were taken from an adult in good health.

The chain has TRBV11-2 and TRBJ1-5; D is possibly TRBD1 (6 bases). V was trimmed by 6 bases and J by 5 bases, leaving 11 bases between them. This CDR3 has 13 amino acids. Germline V lookup: CDR1 SGHAT, CDR2 FQNNGV. The CDR3, as DNA: TGTGCCAGCAGGGGGGGGGCCGATCAGCCCCAGCATTTT. Its translation: CASRGGADQPQHF.

The V call is TRBV14, the J call TRBJ1-1; D call uncertain. Trimming left V 2 bases short and J 7 bases short, with 8 bases between. The length of the CDR3 is 12 residues. Germline loops: CDR1 SGHDN, CDR2 FVKESK. The CDR3 region has the DNA TGTGCCAGCAGCCAACTAGGCCTTGAAGCTTTCTTT. It translates to CASSQLGLEAFF.

The rearrangement joins TRBV3-1 (or the pseudogene TRBV3-2) to TRBJ2-1, with D possibly TRBD2 on 6 matching bases. The germline V gene has CDR1 LGHDT and CDR2 YNNKEL (reference sequence). The CDR3 totals 16 residues. V was clipped by 1 base and J by 15 bases, with 25 bases between them. The CDR3 DNA sequence: TGTGCCAGCAGCCAAGGGGGGGAAGGGCGCCCGGGGCTATGGTTCTTC. Its protein is CASSQGGEGRPGLWFF.

The chain recombines TRBV6-6 with TRBJ1-2, with D possibly being TRBD1 (6 bases). In germline, CDR1 is MNHNY, CDR2 SVGAGI (reference sequence). Trimming pared 9 bases from V and 1 base from J, leaving 18 bases between. The CDR3 has 15 amino acids. The CDR3 reads CASGLTGWGNYGYTF. CDR3 DNA: TGTGCCAGTGGGTTAACAGGGTGGGGTAACTATGGCTACACCTTC.

V gene TRBV6-5 combines with J gene TRBJ2-5; either TRBD1 or TRBD2 may fit D (5 bases each). The V end lost 2 bases, the J end lost 5 bases, and 9 bases lay between the germline ends. The CDR3 contains 13 residues. Germline loops: CDR1 MNHEY, CDR2 SVGAGI. The CDR3 sequence is CASSYVGTETQYF. DNA for the CDR3: TGTGCCAGCAGTTACGTTGGGACGGAGACCCAGTACTTC.

In this sample, this clone is medium-sized. The rearrangement joins TRBV9 to TRBJ1-2, with TRBD1 identical over 9 bases. CDR3 length: 15 residues. Germline V lookup: CDR1 SGDLS, CDR2 YYNGEE. J lost 5 bases, V lost 2 bases, and 7 bases had no gene match. In DNA, the CDR3 is TGTGCCAGCAGCGTCTCCGGGACAGGGAGTTATGGCTACACCTTC. Protein product: CASSVSGTGSYGYTF.

The chain is built from TRBV7-3 and TRBJ2-2, with unresolved D. The V gene lost 2 bases and the J gene lost 2 bases, with 6 bases spanning the gap. This CDR3 spans 14 amino acids. Germline V gives CDR1 SGHTA, CDR2 FQGTGA. DNA of the CDR3: TGTGCCAGCAGCTTATCCCCTAACACCGGGGAGCTGTTTTTT. It specifies CASSLSPNTGELFF.

In DNA form, the CDR3 reads TGTGCCAGCTCACCTGAACCGACTAGCGTTTACGAGCAGTACTTC. Translation: CASSPEPTSVYEQYF. V and J are TRBV18 and TRBJ2-7; 8 positions agree with TRBD2. V dropped 3 bases and J dropped 4; count of bases not matched to a gene: 8. Germline V gene data show CDR1 as KGHSH and CDR2 as LQKENI. This CDR3 spans 15 amino acids.

The V call is TRBV4-1, the J call TRBJ2-7; the D gene is possibly TRBD2 (5 bases). CDR1 and CDR2 from the germline V gene are MGHRA and YSYEKL. The CDR3 is made up of 16 amino acids. The V and J ends lost 0 bases and 5 bases respectively, with 17 bases between them. CDR3 in amino acids: CASSQDPEESAHEQYF. The CDR3 coding sequence is TGCGCCAGCAGCCAAGATCCGGAGGAGAGTGCGCACGAGCAGTACTTC.

CDR3 amino acids: CASSSSQGYNSPLHF. The CDR3 nucleotides are TGTGCCAGCAGTTCGTCGCAGGGGTATAATTCACCCCTCCACTTT. The chain links TRBV6-5 to TRBJ1-6; D possibly corresponds to TRBD1 (6 bases). Per germline, CDR1 MNHEY and CDR2 SVGAGI. Trimming removed 4 bases at V and 4 bases at J, with 11 bases between. CDR3 length: 15 amino acids.

The chain is built from TRBV28 and TRBJ1-1; TRBD1 matches 7 bases. The V gene end was trimmed by 4 bases and the J gene end by 4 bases; junction bases not matched to a gene: 9. Germline values: CDR1 MDHEN, CDR2 SYDVKM. The CDR3 has 15 residues. CDR3 DNA sequence: TGTGCCAGCAGTTCCCCCAAGGGGGCATCCACTGAAGCTTTCTTT. Its protein is CASSSPKGASTEAFF.

The rearrangement joins TRBV10-3 to TRBJ2-2, with 10 bases fitting TRBD1. From germline, CDR1 is ENHRY and CDR2 SYGVKD. The CDR3 covers 17 residues. V lost 0 bases and J lost 3; bases outside the gene matches: 4. CDR3: CAISESWGTGDTGELFF. CDR3 sequence (DNA): TGTGCCATCAGTGAGTCGTGGGGGACAGGGGACACCGGGGAGCTGTTTTTT.

The V call is TRBV20-1, the J call TRBJ2-1, with TRBD2 identical over 7 bases. Germline V gene lookup returns CDR1 DFQATT and CDR2 SNEGSKA (reference sequence). J was trimmed by 7 bases and V by 3 bases; bases with no gene match: 12. The CDR3 loop spans 15 amino acids. As DNA, the CDR3 is TGCAGTGCTAGTAAGTCGTCTAGCGGTTTAAATGAGCAGTTCTTC. Its translation is CSASKSSSGLNEQFF.

This chain connects TRBV19 to TRBJ2-2; weak D call: TRBD2 (5 bases). The CDR3 has 17 residues. Germline CDR1 reads LNHDA; CDR2 reads SQIVND (reference sequence). Trimming pared 3 bases from V and 1 base from J, leaving 15 bases between. DNA for the CDR3: TGTGCCAGTAGTATCTATCCGGGATCGGTGAACACCGGGGAGCTGTTTTTT. Encoded protein: CASSIYPGSVNTGELFF.

V and J are TRBV7-2 and TRBJ1-2, with D tentatively TRBD1 (5 bases). Deletions cut 2 bases from V and 4 bases from J, with 14 bases between. The germline V gene has CDR1 SGHTA and CDR2 FQGNSA. This CDR3 contains 15 residues. In DNA, the CDR3 is TGTGCCAGCAGCTTAACTGTTGGGGCTTCCTATGGCTACACCTTC. Translated, it gives CASSLTVGASYGYTF. Drawing the rest from reference TRBV7-2 and TRBJ1-2, the complete variable domain is GAGVSQSPSNKVTEKGKDVELRCDPISGHTALYWYRQSLGQGLEFLIYFQGNSAPDKSGLPSDRFSAERTGGSVSTLTIQRTQQEDSAVYLCASSLTVGASYGYTFGSGTRLTVV.

This rearrangement joins TRBV27 to TRBJ1-6, with 8 nucleotides matching TRBD1. The CDR3 has 16 residues. V shed 2 bases, J shed 6 bases, and the junction held 6 bases outside the gene matches. The germline CDR1 and CDR2 sequences are MNHEY and SMNVEV (reference sequence). The CDR3, as DNA: TGTGCCAGCAGTTTAGGACCAGGGGGCGGTAATTCACCCCTCCACTTT. Protein: CASSLGPGGGNSPLHF.

This rearrangement joins TRBV5-1 to TRBJ2-1, with TRBD2 matching over 8 bases. In germline, CDR1 is SGHRS, CDR2 YFSETQ. J lost 1 base, V lost 0 bases, and 3 bases had no gene match. The CDR3 runs 16 residues. This chain's CDR3 is CASSLGSGGSYNEQFF. As DNA, the CDR3 is TGCGCCAGCAGCTTGGGGAGCGGGGGATCCTACAATGAGCAGTTCTTC.

The gene calls are TRBV18 and TRBJ1-2; D gene uncertain. V lost 0 bases, J lost 7 bases, and 24 bases lay in between. This CDR3 is built from 18 residues. Germline V gene lookup returns CDR1 KGHSH and CDR2 LQKENI. CDR3 loop: CASSPPMQEADAKSGYTF. The CDR3 DNA reads as TGTGCCAGCTCACCACCGATGCAGGAGGCAGATGCTAAGAGTGGCTACACCTTC.

The genes are TRBV13 and TRBJ2-3, with D perhaps TRBD1 (6 bases). Germline V gene data show CDR1 as PRHDT and CDR2 as FYEKMQ (reference sequence). V was clipped by 1 base and J by 2 bases, with 10 bases between them. This CDR3 is built from 15 residues. The CDR3 DNA sequence: TGTGCCAGCAGCTTAGTAGCAGGGGCCACAGATACGCAGTATTTT. The encoded protein is CASSLVAGATDTQYF.

The chain links TRBV3-1 (or the pseudogene TRBV3-2) to TRBJ2-3; 7 nucleotides align to TRBD2. This CDR3 is 13 amino acids long. The V gene end was trimmed by 8 bases and the J gene end by 0 bases; junction bases not matched to a gene: 2. CDR1 and CDR2 from the germline V gene are LGHDT and YNNKEL (reference sequence). The CDR3 here is CASRDYSTDTQYF. The CDR3, as DNA: TGTGCCAGCCGGGACTACAGCACAGATACGCAGTATTTT.

The chain carries TRBV12-3 or TRBV12-4 and TRBJ2-5; 7 bases fit TRBD1. The CDR3 spans 13 residues. Unmatched junction bases numbered 5, after V lost 6 bases and J lost 4 bases. This CDR3 reads CASSNRGRETQYF. The CDR3 DNA reads TGTGCCAGCAGCAACAGGGGTCGAGAGACCCAGTACTTC.

The chain couples TRBV28 to TRBJ1-2, with 8 positions matching TRBD1. The ends lost 2 bases at V and 2 bases at J; junction bases unmatched: 1. Germline-derived CDR1 and CDR2 are MDHEN and SYDVKM. The CDR3 runs to 14 residues. CDR3 residues: CASSLTGGNYGYTF. CDR3 sequence (DNA): TGTGCCAGCAGTTTAACAGGGGGAAACTATGGCTACACCTTC.

This chain links TRBV18 with TRBJ2-1; TRBD2 might be the D (7 bases). The CDR3 is 17 residues long. Trimming cost V 0 bases and J 2 bases, with 14 bases left between them. CDR1 and CDR2 from the germline V gene are KGHSH and LQKENI. CDR3 DNA: TGTGCCAGCTCACCACCAACTGGGCGGGGGCCCTACAATGAGCAGTTCTTC. Translation: CASSPPTGRGPYNEQFF.

The V and J genes are TRBV2 and TRBJ1-1; TRBD1 aligns across 7 bases. This CDR3 contains 13 residues. Germline CDR1 is SNHLY and CDR2 is FYNNEI. V shed 6 bases, J shed 5 bases, and the junction held 6 bases outside the gene matches. CDR3 residues: CASRVQGWTEAFF. CDR3 sequence (DNA): TGTGCCAGCAGAGTACAGGGGTGGACTGAAGCTTTCTTT.

The CDR3 DNA sequence: TGCGCCAGCAGCCAAGTGGGGGGCAAGGCGGAGACCCAGTACTTC. The encoded protein is CASSQVGGKAETQYF. The chain joins TRBV4-1 to TRBJ2-5; D assignment may be TRBD1 or TRBD2 (6 bases each). This CDR3 contains 15 residues. The V gene lost 1 base and the J gene lost 5 bases, with 14 bases spanning the gap. Looked up from germline, CDR1 is MGHRA and CDR2 is YSYEKL.

The rearrangement uses TRBV28 and TRBJ1-3; 9 positions agree with TRBD1. Germline trimming cut 3 bases from V and 3 bases from J; bases unmatched to any gene: 6. Germline values: CDR1 MDHEN, CDR2 SYDVKM. CDR3 length equals 16 residues. In nucleotides, the CDR3 is TGTGCCAGCAGTTTCCAGACAGGGGGTCTTGGAAACACCATATATTTT. Protein product: CASSFQTGGLGNTIYF. Variable domain in full (rest from reference TRBV28 and TRBJ1-3): DVKVTQSSRYLVKRTGEKVFLECVQDMDHENMFWYRQDPGLGLRLIYFSYDVKMKEKGDIPEGYSVSREKKERFSLILESASTNQTSMYLCASSFQTGGLGNTIYFGEGSWLTVV.

This rearrangement joins TRBV2 to TRBJ2-3; D unclear. This CDR3 has 13 amino acids. V was shortened by 2 bases and J by 6 bases, with 9 bases between the two germline ends. Germline-derived CDR1 and CDR2 are SNHLY and FYNNEI. This CDR3 reads CASSELIEDTQYF. The CDR3 DNA follows: TGTGCCAGCAGTGAATTGATTGAGGATACGCAGTATTTT.